The 3 T cell receptor beta chains listed next were all sequenced from one sample in a study of molecular identifiers for immune sequencing clone quantification. MiXCR, run by TCRdb on the PCR reads, gives a single entry per CDR3 protein. The data contain 460,000 or so distinct CDR3 sequences, around 25% of them seen just once; the ten biggest clones take up approximately 0.76%. The sample was naive CD8+ T cells from blood, with Jurkat cell RNA spiked in. Noted subset: FACS-sorted CD8+CD4-CCR7+CD45RA+ naive T cells. These receptor sequences come from a human donor in good health. Some libraries in this study had Jurkat cell RNA spiked in.

In regard to this clonotype: The junction departs from germline at one end; a sequencing error may be responsible. The CDR3 reads CASSDRTGGADTQYF. In nucleotides, the CDR3 is TGTGCCAGCAGTGACCGGACCGGTGGTGCAGATACGCAGTATTTT. The V call is TRBV10-1, the J call TRBJ2-3, with D unclear. Looked up from germline, CDR1 is WNHNN and CDR2 is SYGVQD (reference sequence). This CDR3 has 15 residues.

J is TRBJ1-1 and V is TRBV12-3 or TRBV12-4; no clear D. Trimming stripped 6 bases from V and 0 bases from J, with 11 bases between. This CDR3 has 14 amino acids. CDR3 coding DNA: TGTGCCAGCAGGGAGGACGGAGTGAACACTGAAGCTTTCTTT. This translates into CASREDGVNTEAFF.

This clonotype was detected ten times or more. The V and J genes are TRBV18 and TRBJ2-5; D possibly uses TRBD1 or TRBD2 (5 bases each). From germline, CDR1 is KGHSH and CDR2 LQKENI. The CDR3 consists of 15 residues. Trimming left V 1 base short and J 5 bases short, with 14 bases between. CDR3 sequence reads: CASSPRGLVDETQYF. CDR3 DNA sequence: TGTGCCAGCTCACCACGGGGGTTGGTAGATGAGACCCAGTACTTC.